The source of this T cell receptor beta chain is a study of a mutant IDH1 vaccine in newly diagnosed glioma. Looking at the study overall: The study started vaccination 4-6 weeks after radiotherapy alone, or with temozolomide cycles. A 62.5% male, 37.5% female split and a mean age of roughly 37 years characterized treated patients.

Note on this clone: The antigen is not known.

Time point given: week 23, last vaccination. Vaccine doses each comprised 300 ug of mutant IDH1 20-mer peptide, with topical imiquimod. The CDR3 is 17 amino acids. CDR1 is SGHAT, CDR2 FQDESV, per germline (reference sequence). V lost 2 bases to trimming and J lost 4 bases, with 15 bases between them. Assay used: immunoSEQ multiplex PCR; TCRdb lists only in-frame clones, some missing. The data show about 82,000 clones, roughly 85% seen once. Study conclusions and caveats: Pseudoprogression apparently lacked any relation to changes in top peripheral T cell clonotypes.

This receptor was identified in a man aged 25 to 45 with glioma. Some clones in this sample may be carry-over from other donors' samples. The chain employs TRBV11-1 and TRBJ2-6, with D unclear. The sample consisted of PBMCs, taken from a glioma patient whose treatment included an IDH1 peptide vaccine. The CDR3 coding sequence is TGTGCCAGCAGCTTATTTCCATCCGCCCTCGGGGCCAACGTCCTGACTTTC. Protein sequence: CASSLFPSALGANVLTF.